These 29 T cell receptor beta chains share one sample of origin, sequenced in a study of blood T cell repertoires in COVID-19. This table comes from immunoSEQ multiplex PCR, and its TCRdb copy is limited to in-frame clones, with some not included. The sample includes 400,000 to 500,000 clones, approximately 90% of them seen just once. Sequencing was performed on PBMCs or T cells enriched from blood (not recorded which). Source of these receptors: a woman under 30 who had been exposed to COVID-19.

V is TRBV14 and J is TRBJ1-2, with D maybe TRBD1 (5 bases). CDR1 and CDR2 from the germline V gene are SGHDN and FVKESK. Trimming stripped 0 bases from V and 0 bases from J, with 14 bases between. The CDR3 is 17 amino acids. The DNA for the CDR3 is TGTGCCAGCAGCCAAGATAGGGGCGGGGGAACTAACTATGGCTACACCTTC. Residues: CASSQDRGGGTNYGYTF.

This chain links TRBV7-9 with TRBJ1-2; 7 nucleotides match TRBD1. The CDR3 loop spans 15 amino acids. The J segment lost 4 bases and the V segment lost 2 bases, leaving 7 bases of the junction unmatched. Germline values: CDR1 SEHNR, CDR2 FQNEAQ (reference sequence). The CDR3 reads CASSLTTGNLYGYTF. The DNA for the CDR3 is TGTGCCAGCAGCTTAACGACAGGGAATCTCTATGGCTACACCTTC. Using reference TRBV7-9 and TRBJ1-2 for the parts outside the CDR3, the full variable domain is DTGVSQNPRHKITKRGQNVTFRCDPISEHNRLYWYRQTLGQGPEFLTYFQNEAQLEKSRLLSDRFSAERPKGSFSTLEIQRTEQGDSAMYLCASSLTTGNLYGYTFGSGTRLTVV.

The CDR3 DNA reads as TGTGCCAGTAGTATCGGTTTAGGAGCTGCGCGGGAGACCCAGTACTTC. This gives the protein CASSIGLGAARETQYF. V gene TRBV19 combines with J gene TRBJ2-5; D is uncertain. The germline V gene has CDR1 LNHDA and CDR2 SQIVND (reference sequence). This CDR3 comprises 16 residues. Trimming removed 3 bases at V and 5 bases at J, with 19 bases between.

The chain couples TRBV7-9 to TRBJ1-5; tentatively, D is TRBD1 (6 bases). Germline-derived CDR1 and CDR2 are SEHNR and FQNEAQ (reference sequence). The CDR3 length is 17 residues. V was trimmed by 2 bases and J by 0 bases, leaving 14 bases between them. In nucleotides, the CDR3 is TGTGCCAGCAGCTTAACGACAGGTAGTTATAGCAATCAGCCCCAGCATTTT. Amino acids: CASSLTTGSYSNQPQHF.

The chain is built from TRBV18 and TRBJ2-7, with 11 bases fitting TRBD2. Germline trimming cut 4 bases from V and 6 bases from J; bases unmatched to any gene: 5. This CDR3 is built from 14 residues. CDR1 is KGHSH and CDR2 is LQKENI in the germline V gene. CDR3 nucleotides: TGTGCCAGCTCACTAGCGGGAGGGTCTGGCGAGCAGTACTTC. This codes for CASSLAGGSGEQYF.

The chain has TRBV6-1 and TRBJ2-2; weak D call: TRBD1 (7 bases). Germline V gives CDR1 MNHNS, CDR2 SASEGT. Trimming left V 1 base short and J 1 base short, with 10 bases between. This CDR3 is built from 16 residues. CDR3 residues: CASSEVRGVNTGELFF. The CDR3 DNA reads TGTGCCAGCAGTGAAGTCAGGGGGGTGAACACCGGGGAGCTGTTTTTT.

CDR3 sequence (DNA): TGTGCCAGCAGTCCGACTAGCGGGGGGACAAGCTCCTACAATGAGCAGTTCTTC. Amino acid sequence: CASSPTSGGTSSYNEQFF. This rearrangement joins TRBV3-1 (or the pseudogene TRBV3-2) to TRBJ2-1, with TRBD2 matching over 13 bases. CDR1 is LGHDT and CDR2 is YNNKEL in the germline V gene (reference sequence). The ends lost 6 bases at V and 0 bases at J; junction bases unmatched: 8. The length of the CDR3 is 18 residues.

The genes are TRBV7-2 and TRBJ2-3; 8 bases fit TRBD2. The CDR3 contains 17 residues. Germline V gene lookup returns CDR1 SGHTA and CDR2 FQGNSA. J lost 3 bases, V lost 2 bases, and 10 bases had no gene match. CDR3 DNA: TGTGCCAGCAGCTTAATAGATAGCGGGGAAGAAACAGATACGCAGTATTTT. Amino acid sequence: CASSLIDSGEETDTQYF.

This sequence joins TRBV2 and TRBJ2-7, with 7 bases fitting TRBD1. The CDR3 is 12 residues long. V dropped 4 bases and J dropped 9; count of bases not matched to a gene: 6. Germline V gene data show CDR1 as SNHLY and CDR2 as FYNNEI. CDR3 region: CASSGARGRQYF. CDR3 DNA sequence: TGTGCCAGCAGTGGCGCGAGGGGGCGGCAGTACTTC.

The chain combines TRBV13 with TRBJ2-7; D is unclear. Germline CDR1 and CDR2: PRHDT and FYEKMQ (reference sequence). This CDR3 has 15 amino acids. V shed 4 bases and J shed 5 bases, with 18 bases lying between them. CDR3 bases: TGTGCCAGCAGCTCATATTCCCCGCCAGGAAACGAGCAGTACTTC. This gives the protein CASSSYSPPGNEQYF.

V gene TRBV5-1 combines with J gene TRBJ2-2; 9 bases are a match to TRBD2. The CDR3 spans 17 residues. J gave up 1 base and V 4 bases, and 8 bases lay outside the gene matches. Germline loops: CDR1 SGHRS, CDR2 YFSETQ. In DNA, the CDR3 is TGCGCCAGCAGCCCCTCAGTGACTAGCGGGAACACCGGGGAGCTGTTTTTT. Translating it yields CASSPSVTSGNTGELFF.

V usage is TRBV7-8 and J usage is TRBJ1-2, with 12 nucleotides matching TRBD1. Germline V gene data show CDR1 as SGHVS and CDR2 as FQNEAQ. Trimming took 3 bases from V and 6 from J; bases not matched to a gene: 5. The CDR3 loop spans 15 amino acids. As DNA, the CDR3 is TGTGCCAGCAGCTTGCGGGACAGGGGGCTACATGGCTACACCTTC. Translating it yields CASSLRDRGLHGYTF.

In this sample, this clone turned up a few times. This sequence joins TRBV4-1 and TRBJ2-7, with D perhaps TRBD2 (7 bases). Germline-derived CDR1 and CDR2 are MGHRA and YSYEKL. Trimming cost V 1 base and J 0 bases, with 10 bases left between them. There are 15 residues in the CDR3. The chain's CDR3 is CASSQVRGGSYEQYF. The DNA of the CDR3 is TGCGCCAGCAGCCAAGTGAGGGGGGGCTCCTACGAGCAGTACTTC.

This rearrangement joins TRBV18 to TRBJ1-5; weak D call: TRBD1 (5 bases). The V end was cut by 5 bases, the J end by 3 bases, with 11 bases between. Germline V lookup: CDR1 KGHSH, CDR2 LQKENI. CDR3 length: 14 residues. The CDR3: CASSGGTVNQPQHF. Written as DNA, the CDR3 is TGTGCCAGCTCAGGCGGGACGGTCAATCAGCCCCAGCATTTT. Full variable domain (rest looked up from reference TRBV18 and TRBJ1-5): NAGVMQNPRHLVRRRGQEARLRCSPMKGHSHVYWYRQLPEEGLKFMVYLQKENIIDESGMPKERFSAEFPKEGPSILRIQQVVRGDSAAYFCASSGGTVNQPQHFGDGTRLSIL.

V and J are TRBV5-4 and TRBJ2-2; a possible D gene is TRBD1 (5 bases). This CDR3 has 16 amino acids. Germline V gene lookup returns CDR1 SGHNT and CDR2 YYREEE (reference sequence). Trimming left V 0 bases short and J 1 base short, with 10 bases between. The CDR3 sequence is CASSLVGQGNTGELFF. The CDR3 coding sequence is TGTGCCAGCAGCTTGGTTGGGCAGGGGAACACCGGGGAGCTGTTTTTT.

The chain has TRBV6-6 and TRBJ2-7, with a tentative D call TRBD1 (7 bases). Per germline, CDR1 MNHNY and CDR2 SVGAGI (reference sequence). The V and J ends lost 2 bases and 4 bases respectively, with 15 bases between them. CDR3 size: 15 residues. The CDR3 coding sequence is TGTGCCAGCAGTTACACCTCACAGGGGAGGTACGAGCAGTACTTC. Translating it yields CASSYTSQGRYEQYF.

This rearrangement joins TRBV5-4 to TRBJ2-7; D is possibly TRBD2 (6 bases). The CDR3 is made up of 17 amino acids. Trimming took off 0 bases at V and 2 bases at J, with 18 bases between the two ends. Germline V gives CDR1 SGHNT, CDR2 YYREEE (reference sequence). The CDR3 coding sequence is TGTGCCAGCAGCTTGGGGACTACTACGGGGGTTCCCTACGAGCAGTACTTC. It translates to CASSLGTTTGVPYEQYF.

The chain's CDR3 is CASRSPGTGGYNSPLHF. CDR3 in DNA: TGTGCCAGTAGATCCCCCGGGACAGGGGGATATAATTCACCCCTCCACTTT. The chain employs TRBV19 and TRBJ1-6, with 11 bases aligning to TRBD1. V shed 6 bases and J 4 bases; nucleotides not matched to a gene: 8. The CDR3 spans 17 residues. Germline lookup yields CDR1 LNHDA and CDR2 SQIVND (reference sequence).

This clone was counted between two and nine times. V usage is TRBV6-2 or TRBV6-3 and J usage is TRBJ1-3; D is possibly TRBD1 (5 bases). CDR3 length equals 16 residues. Per germline, CDR1 MNHEY and CDR2 SVGEGT. Trimming stripped 2 bases from V and 0 bases from J, with 11 bases between. The CDR3: CASSYGGADSGNTIYF. DNA for the CDR3: TGTGCCAGCAGTTACGGAGGGGCCGACTCTGGAAACACCATATATTTT.

The genes are TRBV7-9 and TRBJ1-1; 9 nucleotides match TRBD1. The CDR3 covers 13 residues. CDR1 and CDR2 (germline): SEHNR, FQNEAQ (reference sequence). Trimming took 3 bases from V and 8 from J; bases not matched to a gene: 4. DNA for the CDR3: TGTGCCAGCAGCTTTTACAGGGGGCCAGAAGCTTTCTTT. This sequence encodes CASSFYRGPEAFF.

V usage is TRBV18 and J usage is TRBJ1-2, with no clear D. Germline CDR1 is KGHSH and CDR2 is LQKENI. The CDR3 runs 13 residues. V was cut by 0 bases and J by 10 bases, with 12 bases left in between. CDR3 residues: CASSPPERRSYTF. CDR3 DNA: TGTGCCAGCTCACCACCCGAACGCAGGTCCTACACCTTC.

In this sample, this clone turned up once. This rearrangement joins TRBV18 to TRBJ1-5; tentatively, D is TRBD1 (6 bases). The germline gives CDR1 KGHSH, CDR2 LQKENI. The CDR3 consists of 14 residues. V dropped 4 bases and J dropped 1 base, with 8 bases sitting between them. CDR3 DNA sequence: TGTGCCAGCTCACTCGGACAGAGCAATCAGCCCCAGCATTTT. Translated: CASSLGQSNQPQHF.

The chain recombines TRBV7-2 with TRBJ1-1; no definite D call. V dropped 1 base and J dropped 7 bases, with 13 bases sitting between them. CDR1 and CDR2 (germline): SGHTA, FQGNSA. The CDR3 covers 14 residues. CDR3 sequence: CASSLVERISEAFF. In DNA, the CDR3 is TGTGCCAGCAGCTTAGTTGAAAGAATTAGTGAAGCTTTCTTT.

The rearrangement joins TRBV5-6 to TRBJ1-5; 12 nucleotides line up with TRBD1. The germline V gene encodes CDR1 SGHDT and CDR2 YYEEEE. This CDR3 has 16 residues. Trimming removed 2 bases from V and 6 bases from J; junction bases left unmatched: 6. The CDR3 sequence: CASSFGTGGASQPQHF. CDR3 sequence (DNA): TGTGCCAGCAGCTTCGGGACAGGGGGCGCGTCTCAGCCCCAGCATTTT.

This clone was observed once. The genes are TRBV6-5 and TRBJ2-3, with D perhaps TRBD1 (6 bases). The CDR3 is made up of 14 amino acids. Trimming stripped 6 bases from V and 0 bases from J, with 10 bases between. Germline-derived CDR1 and CDR2 are MNHEY and SVGAGI. The CDR3 sequence: CASRDRTSTDTQYF. In DNA form, the CDR3 reads TGTGCCAGCAGAGACAGGACTAGCACAGATACGCAGTATTTT.

This chain links TRBV20-1 with TRBJ1-5; 9 bases are a match to TRBD1. This CDR3 is built from 15 residues. Germline values: CDR1 DFQATT, CDR2 SNEGSKA (reference sequence). The V and J ends lost 3 bases and 6 bases, in that order; junction bases with no gene match: 9. The CDR3 reads CSASWTGVGGQPQHF. The CDR3 coding sequence is TGCAGTGCTAGTTGGACAGGGGTCGGGGGTCAGCCCCAGCATTTT.

The genes are TRBV4-1 and TRBJ1-1, with 8 bases identical to TRBD1. This CDR3 region has 14 residues. With V trimmed by 4 bases and J by 7 bases, 8 bases remained unmatched. In germline, CDR1 is MGHRA, CDR2 YSYEKL. The CDR3 region has the DNA TGCGCCAGCAGCCGCAATGACAGGGGAGATGAAGCTTTCTTT. This translates into CASSRNDRGDEAFF.

This chain connects TRBV27 to TRBJ2-5, with D perhaps matching TRBD2 (6 bases). V gave up 0 bases and J gave up 6 bases, with 14 bases separating them. Germline-derived CDR1 and CDR2 are MNHEY and SMNVEV (reference sequence). The CDR3 totals 15 residues. The CDR3 nucleotides are TGTGCCAGCAGTTTATCGGAGGGGCTCGGGAAGACCCAGTACTTC. Translating gives CASSLSEGLGKTQYF.

The CDR3 DNA follows: TGTGCCAGCAGCATTGGCAGGGACTATGGCTACACCTTC. Amino acids: CASSIGRDYGYTF. The rearrangement joins TRBV3-1 (or the pseudogene TRBV3-2) to TRBJ1-2, with D possibly matching TRBD1 (5 bases). This CDR3 spans 13 amino acids. V was shortened by 5 bases and J by 3 bases, with 10 bases between the two germline ends. From germline, CDR1 is LGHDT and CDR2 YNNKEL (reference sequence).